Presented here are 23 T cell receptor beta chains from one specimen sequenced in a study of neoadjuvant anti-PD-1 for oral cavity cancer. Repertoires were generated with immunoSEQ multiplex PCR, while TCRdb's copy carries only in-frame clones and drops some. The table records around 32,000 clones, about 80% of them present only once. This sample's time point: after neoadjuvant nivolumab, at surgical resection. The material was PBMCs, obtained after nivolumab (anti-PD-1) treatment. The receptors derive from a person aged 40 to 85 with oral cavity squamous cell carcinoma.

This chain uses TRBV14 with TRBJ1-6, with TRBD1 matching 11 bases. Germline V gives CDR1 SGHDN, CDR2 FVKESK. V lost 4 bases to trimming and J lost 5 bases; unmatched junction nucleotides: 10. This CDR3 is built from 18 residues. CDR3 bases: TGTGCCAGCAGCCTGGACAGGGGGCTTGTTTTAGATAATTCACCCCTCCACTTT. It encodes CASSLDRGLVLDNSPLHF.

The CDR3: CAIRTGEAGSYEQYF. CDR3 nucleotides: TGTGCCATCAGGACGGGGGAGGCGGGATCCTACGAGCAGTACTTC. V usage is TRBV10-3 and J usage is TRBJ2-7; maybe TRBD2 (6 bases). CDR3 length equals 15 residues. Trimming pared 6 bases from V and 1 base from J, leaving 16 bases between. Germline-derived CDR1 and CDR2 are ENHRY and SYGVKD.

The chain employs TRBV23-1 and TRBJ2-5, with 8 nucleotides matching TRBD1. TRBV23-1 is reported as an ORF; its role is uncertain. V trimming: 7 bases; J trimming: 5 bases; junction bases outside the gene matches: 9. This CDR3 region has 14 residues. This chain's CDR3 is CASIPDRAGETQYF. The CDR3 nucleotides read TGCGCCAGCATCCCGGACAGGGCGGGGGAGACCCAGTACTTC.

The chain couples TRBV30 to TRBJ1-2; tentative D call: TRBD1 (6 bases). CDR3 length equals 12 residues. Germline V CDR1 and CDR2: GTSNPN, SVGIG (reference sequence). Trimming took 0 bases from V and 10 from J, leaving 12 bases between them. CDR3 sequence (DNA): TGTGCCTGGAGTGTACAGCAGGGGTCCTACACCTTC. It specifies CAWSVQQGSYTF.

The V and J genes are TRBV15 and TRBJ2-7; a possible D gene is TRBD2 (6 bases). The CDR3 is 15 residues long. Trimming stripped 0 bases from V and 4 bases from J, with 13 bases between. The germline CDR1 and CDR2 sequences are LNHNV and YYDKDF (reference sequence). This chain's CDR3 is CATSRDPGVEYEQYF. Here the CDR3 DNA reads TGTGCCACCAGCAGAGATCCGGGGGTGGAATACGAGCAGTACTTC. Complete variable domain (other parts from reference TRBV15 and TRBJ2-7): DAMVIQNPRYQVTQFGKPVTLSCSQTLNHNVMYWYQQKSSQAPKLLFHYYDKDFNNEADTPDNFQSRRPNTSFCFLDIRSPGLGDTAMYLCATSRDPGVEYEQYFGPGTRLTVT.

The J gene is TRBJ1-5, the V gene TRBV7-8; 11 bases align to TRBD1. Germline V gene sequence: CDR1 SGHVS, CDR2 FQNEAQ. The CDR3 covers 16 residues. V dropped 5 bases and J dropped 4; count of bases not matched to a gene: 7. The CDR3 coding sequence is TGTGCCAGCAGCCTGACGGACAGGGGGCAGAATCAGCCCCAGCATTTT. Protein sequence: CASSLTDRGQNQPQHF.

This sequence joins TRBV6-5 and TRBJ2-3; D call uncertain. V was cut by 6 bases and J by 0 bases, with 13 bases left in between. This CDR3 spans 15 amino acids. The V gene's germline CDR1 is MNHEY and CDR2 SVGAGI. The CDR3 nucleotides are TGTGCCAGCAGCCAACTGGGGTTTAGCACAGATACGCAGTATTTT. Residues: CASSQLGFSTDTQYF.

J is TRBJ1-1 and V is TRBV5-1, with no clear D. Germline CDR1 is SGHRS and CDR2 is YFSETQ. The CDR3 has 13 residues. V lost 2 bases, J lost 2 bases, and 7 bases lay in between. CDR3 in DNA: TGCGCCAGCAGCTTAGGGTTTAACACTGAAGCTTTCTTT. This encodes CASSLGFNTEAFF.

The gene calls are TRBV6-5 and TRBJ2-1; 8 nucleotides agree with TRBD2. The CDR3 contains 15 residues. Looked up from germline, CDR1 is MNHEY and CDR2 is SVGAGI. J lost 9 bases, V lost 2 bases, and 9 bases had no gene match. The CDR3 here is CASSYPTGGPSEQFF. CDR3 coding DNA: TGTGCCAGCAGTTACCCCACGGGGGGGCCGAGTGAGCAGTTCTTC.

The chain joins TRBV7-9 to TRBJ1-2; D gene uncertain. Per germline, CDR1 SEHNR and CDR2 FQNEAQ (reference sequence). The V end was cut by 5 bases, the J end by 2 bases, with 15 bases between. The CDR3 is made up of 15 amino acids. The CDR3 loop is CASSAPGGPNYGYTF. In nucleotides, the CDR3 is TGTGCCAGCAGCGCCCCCGGCGGGCCCAACTATGGCTACACCTTC.

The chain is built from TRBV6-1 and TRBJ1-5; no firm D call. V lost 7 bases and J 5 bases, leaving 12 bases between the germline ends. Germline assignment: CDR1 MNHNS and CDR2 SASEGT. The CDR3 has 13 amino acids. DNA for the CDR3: TGTGCCAGCACAAGAGGTAGGGATCAGCCCCAGCATTTT. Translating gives CASTRGRDQPQHF.

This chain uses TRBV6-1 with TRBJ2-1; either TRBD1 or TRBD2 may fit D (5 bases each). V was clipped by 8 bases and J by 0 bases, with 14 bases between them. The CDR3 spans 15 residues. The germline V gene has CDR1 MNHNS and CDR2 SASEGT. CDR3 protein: CASGAGTHSYNEQFF. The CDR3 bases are TGTGCCAGCGGGGCCGGGACGCACTCCTACAATGAGCAGTTCTTC.

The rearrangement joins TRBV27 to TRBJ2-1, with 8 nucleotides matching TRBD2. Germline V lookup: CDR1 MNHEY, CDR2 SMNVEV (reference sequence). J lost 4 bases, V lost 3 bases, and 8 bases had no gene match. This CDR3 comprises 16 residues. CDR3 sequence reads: CASSFSGTRSYNEQFF. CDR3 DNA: TGTGCCAGCAGTTTTAGTGGGACTAGGTCTTACAATGAGCAGTTCTTC.

CDR3 coding DNA: TGTGCCAGCTCACCGCAAGGAGGAGGGGGCAATCAGCCCCAGCATTTT. Its protein product is CASSPQGGGGNQPQHF. The rearrangement uses TRBV18 and TRBJ1-5, with TRBD1 as a possible D gene (5 bases). V lost 3 bases and J lost 2, with 14 bases in between. This CDR3 has 16 amino acids. CDR1 and CDR2 (germline): KGHSH, LQKENI.

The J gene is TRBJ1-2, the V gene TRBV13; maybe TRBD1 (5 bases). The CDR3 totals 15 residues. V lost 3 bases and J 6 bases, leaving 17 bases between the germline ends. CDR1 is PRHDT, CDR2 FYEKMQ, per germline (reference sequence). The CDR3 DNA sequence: TGTGCCAGCAGCTTCGGGGCCCAGGGTGCTCATGGCTACACCTTC. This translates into CASSFGAQGAHGYTF.

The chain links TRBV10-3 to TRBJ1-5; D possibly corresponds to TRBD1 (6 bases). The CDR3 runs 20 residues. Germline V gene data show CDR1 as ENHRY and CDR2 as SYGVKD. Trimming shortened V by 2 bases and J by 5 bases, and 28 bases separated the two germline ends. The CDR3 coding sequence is TGTGCCATCAGTGAGACCTCATCCTCGCCGGGACACATCCCCGATCAGCCCCAGCATTTT. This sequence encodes CAISETSSSPGHIPDQPQHF.

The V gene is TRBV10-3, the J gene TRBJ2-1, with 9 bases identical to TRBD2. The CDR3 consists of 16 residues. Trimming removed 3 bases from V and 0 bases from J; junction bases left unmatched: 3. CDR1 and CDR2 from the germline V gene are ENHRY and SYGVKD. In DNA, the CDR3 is TGTGCCATCAGTGAATTTAGCGGGAGCTCCTACAATGAGCAGTTCTTC. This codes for CAISEFSGSSYNEQFF.

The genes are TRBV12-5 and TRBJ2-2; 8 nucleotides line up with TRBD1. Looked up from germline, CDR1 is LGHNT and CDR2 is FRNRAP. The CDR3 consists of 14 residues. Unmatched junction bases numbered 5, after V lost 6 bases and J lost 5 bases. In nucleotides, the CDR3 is TGTGCTAGTGGACGACAGGGGAAGACCGGGGAGCTGTTTTTT. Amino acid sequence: CASGRQGKTGELFF.

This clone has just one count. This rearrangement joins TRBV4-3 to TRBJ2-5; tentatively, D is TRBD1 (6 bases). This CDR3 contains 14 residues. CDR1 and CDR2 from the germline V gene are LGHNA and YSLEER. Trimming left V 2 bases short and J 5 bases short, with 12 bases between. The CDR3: CASSQYRDEETQYF. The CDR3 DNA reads TGCGCCAGCAGCCAATACAGGGACGAGGAGACCCAGTACTTC.

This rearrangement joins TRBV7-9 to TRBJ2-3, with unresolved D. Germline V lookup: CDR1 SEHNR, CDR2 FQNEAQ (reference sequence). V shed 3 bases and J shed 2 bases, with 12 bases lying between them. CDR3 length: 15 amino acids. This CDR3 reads CASSFTGRLTDTQYF. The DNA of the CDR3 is TGTGCCAGCAGCTTTACGGGCAGGCTCACAGATACGCAGTATTTT.

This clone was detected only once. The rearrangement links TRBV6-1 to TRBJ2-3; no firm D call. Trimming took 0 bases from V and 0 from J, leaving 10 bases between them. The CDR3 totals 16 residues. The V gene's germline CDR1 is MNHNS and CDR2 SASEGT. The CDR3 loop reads CASSEALAPSTDTQYF. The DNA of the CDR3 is TGTGCCAGCAGTGAAGCGCTTGCGCCTAGCACAGATACGCAGTATTTT.

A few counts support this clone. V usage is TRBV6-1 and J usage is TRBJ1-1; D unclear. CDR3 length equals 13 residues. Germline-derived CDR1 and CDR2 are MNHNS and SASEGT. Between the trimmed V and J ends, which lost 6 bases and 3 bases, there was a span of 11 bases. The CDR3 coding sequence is TGTGCCAGCAGCGCGAGGGAATACACTGAAGCTTTCTTT. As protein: CASSAREYTEAFF.

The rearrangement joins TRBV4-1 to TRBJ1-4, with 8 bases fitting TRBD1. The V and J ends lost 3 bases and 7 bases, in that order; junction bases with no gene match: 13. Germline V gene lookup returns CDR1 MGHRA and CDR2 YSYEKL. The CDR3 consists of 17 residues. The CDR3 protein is CASSQRTGYPGGEKLFF. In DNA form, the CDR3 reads TGCGCCAGCAGCCAGAGGACAGGGTATCCGGGTGGTGAAAAACTGTTTTTT.